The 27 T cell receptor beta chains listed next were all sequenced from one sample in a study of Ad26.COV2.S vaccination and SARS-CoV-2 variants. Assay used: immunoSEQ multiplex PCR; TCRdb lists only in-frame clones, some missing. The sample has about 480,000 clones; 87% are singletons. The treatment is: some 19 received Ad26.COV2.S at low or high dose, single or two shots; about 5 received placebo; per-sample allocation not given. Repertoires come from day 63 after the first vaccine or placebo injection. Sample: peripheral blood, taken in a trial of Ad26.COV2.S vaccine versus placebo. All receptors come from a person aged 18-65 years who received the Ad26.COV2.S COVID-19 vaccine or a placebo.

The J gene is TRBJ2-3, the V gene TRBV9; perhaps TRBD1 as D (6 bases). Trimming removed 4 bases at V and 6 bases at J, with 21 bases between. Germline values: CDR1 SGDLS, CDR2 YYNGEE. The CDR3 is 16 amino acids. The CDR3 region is CASSLQTGTPTDTQYF. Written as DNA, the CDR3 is TGTGCCAGCAGCTTACAAACCGGGACACCCACTGATACGCAGTATTTT.

The CDR3 sequence: CATSRDLGSSDTQYF. DNA for the CDR3: TGTGCCACCAGCAGAGATCTTGGTAGTTCAGATACGCAGTATTTT. V gene TRBV15 combines with J gene TRBJ2-3, with unresolved D. CDR3 length: 15 amino acids. Germline lookup yields CDR1 LNHNV and CDR2 YYDKDF (reference sequence). V shed 0 bases and J shed 4 bases, with 11 bases lying between them.

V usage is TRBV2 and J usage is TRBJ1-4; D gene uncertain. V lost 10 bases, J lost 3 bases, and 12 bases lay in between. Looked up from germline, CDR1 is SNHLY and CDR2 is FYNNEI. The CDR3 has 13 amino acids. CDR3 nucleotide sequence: TGTGCCACTATACGGGCCCCTAATGAAAAACTGTTTTTT. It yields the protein CATIRAPNEKLFF.

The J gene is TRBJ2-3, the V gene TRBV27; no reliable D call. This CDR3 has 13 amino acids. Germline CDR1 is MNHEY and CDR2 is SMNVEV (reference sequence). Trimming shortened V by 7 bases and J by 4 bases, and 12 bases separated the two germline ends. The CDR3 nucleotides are TGTGCCAGCAACCCCCCCTTTGCAGATACGCAGTATTTT. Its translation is CASNPPFADTQYF.

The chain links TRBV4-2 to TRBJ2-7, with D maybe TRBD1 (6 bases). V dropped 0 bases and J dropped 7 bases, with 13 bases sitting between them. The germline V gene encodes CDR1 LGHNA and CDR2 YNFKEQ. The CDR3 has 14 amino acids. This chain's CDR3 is CASSQEMGAWEQYF. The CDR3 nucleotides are TGTGCCAGCAGCCAAGAGATGGGGGCCTGGGAGCAGTACTTC.

The CDR3, as DNA: TGTGCCAGTTCCCCCAGACAGGGGGAGCGTAGAGGTGAAAAACTGTTTTTT. Its protein is CASSPRQGERRGEKLFF. This chain connects TRBV7-8 to TRBJ1-4; 9 positions agree with TRBD1. The CDR3 consists of 17 residues. V gave up 9 bases and J gave up 7 bases; unmatched junction bases: 18. The germline CDR1 and CDR2 sequences are SGHVS and FQNEAQ.

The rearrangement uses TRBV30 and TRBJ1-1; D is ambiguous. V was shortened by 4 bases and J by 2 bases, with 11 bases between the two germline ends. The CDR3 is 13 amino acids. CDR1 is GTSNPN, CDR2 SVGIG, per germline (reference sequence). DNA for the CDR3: TGTGCCTGGAACCGCCGGGCTAACACTGAAGCTTTCTTT. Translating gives CAWNRRANTEAFF.

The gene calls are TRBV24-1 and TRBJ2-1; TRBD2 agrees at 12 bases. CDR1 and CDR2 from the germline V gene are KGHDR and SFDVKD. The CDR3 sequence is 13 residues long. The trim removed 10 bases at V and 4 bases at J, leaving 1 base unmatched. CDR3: CATTSGGYNEQFF. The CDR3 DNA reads TGTGCCACTACTAGCGGGGGGTACAATGAGCAGTTCTTC.

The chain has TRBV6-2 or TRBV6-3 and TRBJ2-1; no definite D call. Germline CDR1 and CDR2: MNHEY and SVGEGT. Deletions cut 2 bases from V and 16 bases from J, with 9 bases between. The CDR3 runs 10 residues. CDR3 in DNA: TGTGCCAGCAGTTACCCCCCGGAATTCTTC. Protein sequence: CASSYPPEFF.

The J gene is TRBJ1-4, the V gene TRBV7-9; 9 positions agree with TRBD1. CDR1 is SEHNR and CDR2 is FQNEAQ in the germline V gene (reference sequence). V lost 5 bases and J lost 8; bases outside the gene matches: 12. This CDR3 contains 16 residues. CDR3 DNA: TGTGCCAGCAGCCCCGGGACAGGGCTCGGGGGAGAAAAACTGTTTTTT. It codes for CASSPGTGLGGEKLFF.

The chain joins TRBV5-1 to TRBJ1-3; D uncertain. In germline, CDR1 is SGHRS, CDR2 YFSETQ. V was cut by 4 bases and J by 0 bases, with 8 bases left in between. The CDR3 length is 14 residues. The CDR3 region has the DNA TGCGCCAGCAGCGCGGCCCTCTCTGGAAACACCATATATTTT. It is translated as CASSAALSGNTIYF.

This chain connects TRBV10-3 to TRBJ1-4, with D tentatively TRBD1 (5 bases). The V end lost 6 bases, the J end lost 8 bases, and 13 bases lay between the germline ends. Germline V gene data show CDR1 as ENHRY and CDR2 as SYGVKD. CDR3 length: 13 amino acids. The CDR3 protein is CAISGSGGEKLFF. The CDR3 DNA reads TGTGCCATCAGCGGCAGCGGGGGGGAAAAACTGTTTTTT.

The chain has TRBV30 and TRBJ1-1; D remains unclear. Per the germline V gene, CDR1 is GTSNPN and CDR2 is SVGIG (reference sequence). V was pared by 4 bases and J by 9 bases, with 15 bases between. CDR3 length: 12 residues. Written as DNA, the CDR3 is TGTGCCTGGATCTCGGCGGCCTACAAAGCTTTCTTT. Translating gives CAWISAAYKAFF.

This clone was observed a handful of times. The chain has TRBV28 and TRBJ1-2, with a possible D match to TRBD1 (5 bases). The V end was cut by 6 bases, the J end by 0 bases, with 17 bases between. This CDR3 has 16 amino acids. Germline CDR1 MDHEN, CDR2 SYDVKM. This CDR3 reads CASSPPGHSANYGYTF. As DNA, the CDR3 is TGTGCCAGCAGCCCTCCCGGACATTCAGCTAACTATGGCTACACCTTC.

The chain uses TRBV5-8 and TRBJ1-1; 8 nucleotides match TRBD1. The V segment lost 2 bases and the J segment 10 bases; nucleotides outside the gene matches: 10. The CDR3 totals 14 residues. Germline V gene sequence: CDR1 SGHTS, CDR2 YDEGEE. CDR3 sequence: CASSLAGGVGGAFF. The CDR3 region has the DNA TGTGCCAGCAGCTTAGCAGGGGGCGTTGGTGGAGCTTTCTTT.

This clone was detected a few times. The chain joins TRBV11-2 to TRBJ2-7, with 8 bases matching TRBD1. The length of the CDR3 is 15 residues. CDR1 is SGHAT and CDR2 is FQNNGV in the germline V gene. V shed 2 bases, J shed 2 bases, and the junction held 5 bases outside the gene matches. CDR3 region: CASSLTGTGPYEQYF. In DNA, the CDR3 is TGTGCCAGCAGCTTAACGGGGACAGGTCCCTACGAGCAGTACTTC.

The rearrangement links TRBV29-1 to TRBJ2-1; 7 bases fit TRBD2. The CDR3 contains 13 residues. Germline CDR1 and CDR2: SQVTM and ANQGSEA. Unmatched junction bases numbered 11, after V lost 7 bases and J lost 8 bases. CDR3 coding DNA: TGCAGCGATTCCAGGGCCGGGGGGTATGAGCAGTTCTTC. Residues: CSDSRAGGYEQFF.

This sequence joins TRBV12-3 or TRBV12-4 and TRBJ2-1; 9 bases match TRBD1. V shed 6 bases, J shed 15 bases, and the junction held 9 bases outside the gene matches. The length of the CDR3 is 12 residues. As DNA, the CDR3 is TGTGCCAGCAGCTCAACAGGGGGCGCCCCGTTCTTC. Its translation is CASSSTGGAPFF.

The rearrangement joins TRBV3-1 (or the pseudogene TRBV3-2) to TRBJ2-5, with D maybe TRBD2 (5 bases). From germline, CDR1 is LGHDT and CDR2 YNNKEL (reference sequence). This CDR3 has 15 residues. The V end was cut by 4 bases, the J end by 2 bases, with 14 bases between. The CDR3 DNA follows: TGTGCCAGCAGCCTAACCGGGATCCTACAAGAGACCCAGTACTTC. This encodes CASSLTGILQETQYF.

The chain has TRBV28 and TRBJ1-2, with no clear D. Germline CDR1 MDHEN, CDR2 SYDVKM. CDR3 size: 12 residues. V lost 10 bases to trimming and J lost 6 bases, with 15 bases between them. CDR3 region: CATGRMGNGYTF. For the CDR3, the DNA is TGTGCCACCGGGAGGATGGGAAATGGCTACACCTTC.

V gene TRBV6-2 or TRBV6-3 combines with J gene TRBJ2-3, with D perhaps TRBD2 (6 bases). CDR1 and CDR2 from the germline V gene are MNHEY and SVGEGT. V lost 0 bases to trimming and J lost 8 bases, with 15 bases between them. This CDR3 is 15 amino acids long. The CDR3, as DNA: TGTGCCAGCAGTTACTCGGGACTCTCAGGAGGTACGCAGTATTTT. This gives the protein CASSYSGLSGGTQYF.

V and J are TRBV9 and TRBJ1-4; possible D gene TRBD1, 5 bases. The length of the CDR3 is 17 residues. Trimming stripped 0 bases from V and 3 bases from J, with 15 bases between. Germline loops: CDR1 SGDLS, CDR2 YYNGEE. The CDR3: CASSVGGTTGANEKLFF. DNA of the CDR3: TGTGCCAGCAGCGTAGGCGGGACCACGGGTGCTAATGAAAAACTGTTTTTT.

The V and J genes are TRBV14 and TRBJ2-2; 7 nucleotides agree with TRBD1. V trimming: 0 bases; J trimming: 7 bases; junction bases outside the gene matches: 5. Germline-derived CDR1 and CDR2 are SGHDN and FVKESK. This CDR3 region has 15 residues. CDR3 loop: CASSQDRRGIGELFF. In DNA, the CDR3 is TGTGCCAGCAGCCAAGATCGCAGGGGGATCGGGGAGCTGTTTTTT. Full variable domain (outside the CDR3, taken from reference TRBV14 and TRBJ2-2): EAGVTQFPSHSVIEKGQTVTLRCDPISGHDNLYWYRRVMGKEIKFLLHFVKESKQDESGMPNNRFLAERTGGTYSTLKVQPAELEDSGVYFCASSQDRRGIGELFFGEGSRLTVL.

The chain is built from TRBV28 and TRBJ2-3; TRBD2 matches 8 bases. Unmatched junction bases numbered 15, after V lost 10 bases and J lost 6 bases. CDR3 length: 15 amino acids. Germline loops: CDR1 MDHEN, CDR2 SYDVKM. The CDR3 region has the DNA TGTGCCACCTCCCAGGGAGCGGGAGTAACCGATACGCAGTATTTT. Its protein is CATSQGAGVTDTQYF.

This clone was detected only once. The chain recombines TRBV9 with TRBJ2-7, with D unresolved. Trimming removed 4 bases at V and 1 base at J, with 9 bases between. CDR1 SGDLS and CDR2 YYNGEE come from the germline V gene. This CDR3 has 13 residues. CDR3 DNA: TGTGCCAGCAGCCCCGGGCAGTCCTACGAGCAGTACTTC. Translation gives CASSPGQSYEQYF.

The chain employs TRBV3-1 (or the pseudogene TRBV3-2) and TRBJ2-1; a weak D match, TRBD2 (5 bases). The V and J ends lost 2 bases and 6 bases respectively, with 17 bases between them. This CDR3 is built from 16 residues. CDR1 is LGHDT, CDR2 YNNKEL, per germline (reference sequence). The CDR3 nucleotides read TGTGCCAGCAGCCAACCCAGCGGACTGTACGTCAATGAGCAGTTCTTC. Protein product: CASSQPSGLYVNEQFF.

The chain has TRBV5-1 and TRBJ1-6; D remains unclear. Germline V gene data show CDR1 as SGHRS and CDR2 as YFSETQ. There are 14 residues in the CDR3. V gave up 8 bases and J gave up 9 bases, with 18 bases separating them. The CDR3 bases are TGCGCCAGAAGCGCAAGCGGGGAGCTTTCACCCCTCCACTTT. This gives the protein CARSASGELSPLHF. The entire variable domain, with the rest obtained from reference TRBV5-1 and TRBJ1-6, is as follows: KAGVTQTPRYLIKTRGQQVTLSCSPISGHRSVSWYQQTPGQGLQFLFEYFSETQRNKGNFPGRFSGRQFSNSRSEMNVSTLELGDSALYLCARSASGELSPLHFGNGTRLTVT.